Sequencing of this T cell receptor beta chain was carried out in a study of blood T cell repertoires in COVID-19. Assignment of participants to cohorts was predicated upon participant-reported clinical history. In the study's own analysis: How many nucleated cells were present was estimated from reference gene primer amplification. Clones were sequenced by immunoSEQ multiplex PCR, and TCRdb holds only the in-frame ones, with some missing. Clone size and V and J calls were adopted from that table, with D and trimming inferred from the DNA. The sample contains nearly 400,000 clones, about nine tenths of which appear only once. The CDR3 spans 13 residues. V was cut by 3 bases and J by 2 bases, with 8 bases left in between. Per germline, CDR1 SGHTA and CDR2 FQGNSA.

The sequence was obtained from a woman in her 30s who had recovered from COVID-19. Sample: PBMCs or T cells enriched from blood (not recorded which). The chain links TRBV7-2 to TRBJ2-7; D is unresolved. The CDR3 is CASSFSYAYEQYF. In DNA form, the CDR3 reads TGTGCCAGCAGCTTTTCCTATGCCTACGAGCAGTACTTC.